The rows below give T cell receptor beta chains drawn from one sample of a study of blood T cell repertoires in COVID-19. Data came from immunoSEQ multiplex PCR; TCRdb stores just in-frame clones and leaves some out. The table has about 240,000 clones, around 83% seen once. The sample consisted of peripheral blood. The source of these receptors is a woman aged 18-35 years with acute or convalescent COVID-19. The conserved cysteine and the conserved F or W are not part of the CDR3 here.

V gene,CDR3 protein
TRBV6-5,ASSTRNYGYT
TRBV6-5,ASWGELQETQY
TRBV21-1,ASSPWDTPYEQY
TRBV6-4,ASSSGDDTGELF
TRBV5-4,ASSLGLAHYEQY
TRBV30,AWSGLTSNQPQH
TRBV30,AWSPAGYQPQH
TRBV14,ASSQDRRGYYGYT
TRBV30,AWSPRTGGANTEAF
TRBV19,ASSISPGSYEQY
TRBV30,AWSVGLAGVNEQF
TRBV2,ASRRTGNNEKLF
TRBV10-3,AISAIGLAGGSRRTDTQY
TRBV10-3,AIGGTGSGTQY
TRBV27,ASRTGTYEQY
TRBV14,ASSLAGVGVNEQY
TRBV6-5,ASGGVLNEQY
TRBV29-1,SFAGAAEAF
TRBV28,ASSTGDLAGVETQY
TRBV4-3,ASSQINPLAGYNEQF
TRBV30,AWSPGGPTNIQY
TRBV19,ASSMAPRGGTGELF
TRBV15,ATSRDSQGFYEQY
TRBV5-5,ASSLGSGGGDTQY
TRBV27,ASSLMGGTSYEQY
TRBV12-3/TRBV12-4,ASSSGGLYEQY
TRBV18,ASSSSSTDTQY
TRBV19,ASSVPFRATNEKLF
TRBV19,ASSIRTSGTSSLQF
TRBV30,AWSTGFGNQPQH
TRBV12-3/TRBV12-4,ASSLLVVEQF
TRBV19,ASSMRLGSGNTIY
TRBV6-1,ASSELAGESTDTQY